This T cell receptor (beta chain) comes out of a study of T-cell reconstitution after alpha-beta-depleted transplantation in children. Unique molecular identifiers were incorporated when the TCRbeta library was constructed. One entry per CDR3 protein, called by TCRdb with MiXCR from the PCR reads. The table includes 450,000 to 600,000 distinct CDR3 sequences, approximately 13% detected once. This receptor was taken from a male patient younger than 18 who had a stem cell transplant for acute myeloid leukemia, so the T cells may come from the graft donor. Sequenced material: PBMCs, mostly from graft donor cells, taken 360 days after TCRalphabeta/CD19-depleted stem cell transplant.

The CDR3 bases are TGTGCCAGCAGTCAGTGGGAGGGGGCGCGGAGAGAGACCCAGTACTTC. As protein: CASSQWEGARRETQYF. The V and J genes are TRBV28 and TRBJ2-5, with D perhaps given as TRBD1 or TRBD2 (7 bases each). The V end was cut by 5 bases, the J end by 4 bases, with 20 bases between. Germline-derived CDR1 and CDR2 are MDHEN and SYDVKM. The CDR3 is made up of 16 amino acids.